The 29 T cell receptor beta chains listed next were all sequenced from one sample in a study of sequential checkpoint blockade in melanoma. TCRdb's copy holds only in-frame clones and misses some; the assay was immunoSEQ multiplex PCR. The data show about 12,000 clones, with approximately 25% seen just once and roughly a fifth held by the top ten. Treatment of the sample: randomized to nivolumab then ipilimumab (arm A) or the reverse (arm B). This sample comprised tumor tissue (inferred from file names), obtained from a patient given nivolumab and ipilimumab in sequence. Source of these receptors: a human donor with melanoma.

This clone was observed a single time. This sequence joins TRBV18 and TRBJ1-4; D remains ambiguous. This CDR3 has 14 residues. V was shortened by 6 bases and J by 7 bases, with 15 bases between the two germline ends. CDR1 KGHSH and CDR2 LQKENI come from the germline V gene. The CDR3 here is CASSRGRESEKLFF. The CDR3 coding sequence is TGTGCCAGCTCTCGTGGGCGAGAAAGTGAAAAACTGTTTTTT.

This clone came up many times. The CDR3 nucleotides are TGTGCCAGCAGTCCGAATCGGGGGCTCGGCACCGGGGAGCTGTTTTTT. Translation: CASSPNRGLGTGELFF. The chain recombines TRBV6-7 with TRBJ2-2; the D call may be TRBD1 or TRBD2 (6 bases each). TRBV6-7 is classed as an ORF, of uncertain function. V lost 5 bases, J lost 4 bases, and 17 bases lay in between. There are 16 residues in the CDR3.

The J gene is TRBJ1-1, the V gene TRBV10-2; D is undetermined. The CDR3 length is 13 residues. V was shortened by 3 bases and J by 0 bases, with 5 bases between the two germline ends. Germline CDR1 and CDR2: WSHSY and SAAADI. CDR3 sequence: CASSDRMNTEAFF. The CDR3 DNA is TGCGCCAGCAGTGACAGAATGAACACTGAAGCTTTCTTT.

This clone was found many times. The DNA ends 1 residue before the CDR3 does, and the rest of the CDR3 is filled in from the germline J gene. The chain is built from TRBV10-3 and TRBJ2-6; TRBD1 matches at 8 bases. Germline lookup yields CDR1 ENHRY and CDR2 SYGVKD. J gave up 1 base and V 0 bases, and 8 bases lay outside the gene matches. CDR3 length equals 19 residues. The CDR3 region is CAISESQGAGVSGANVLTF. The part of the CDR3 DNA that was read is TGTGCCATCAGTGAGTCGCAGGGGGCAGGGGTATCTGGGGCCAACGTCCTGACT.

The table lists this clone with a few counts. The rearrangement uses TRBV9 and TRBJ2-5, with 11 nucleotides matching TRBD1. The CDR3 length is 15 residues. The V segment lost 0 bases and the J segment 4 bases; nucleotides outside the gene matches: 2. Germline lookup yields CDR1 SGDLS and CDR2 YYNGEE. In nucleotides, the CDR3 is TGTGCCAGCAGCGTAGGGACAGGGGGCTTAGAGACCCAGTACTTC. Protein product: CASSVGTGGLETQYF.

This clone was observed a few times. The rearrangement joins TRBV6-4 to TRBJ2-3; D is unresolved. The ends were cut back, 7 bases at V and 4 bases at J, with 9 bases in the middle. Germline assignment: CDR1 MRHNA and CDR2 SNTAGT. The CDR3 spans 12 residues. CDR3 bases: TGTGCCAGCACCTTCCGGGCAGATACGCAGTATTTT. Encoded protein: CASTFRADTQYF.

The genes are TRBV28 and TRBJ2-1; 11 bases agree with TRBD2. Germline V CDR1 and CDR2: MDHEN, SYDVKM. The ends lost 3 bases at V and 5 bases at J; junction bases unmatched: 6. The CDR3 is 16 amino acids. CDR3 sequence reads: CASSFVPGLADNEQFF. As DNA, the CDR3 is TGTGCCAGCAGTTTTGTGCCGGGACTAGCGGACAATGAGCAGTTCTTC.

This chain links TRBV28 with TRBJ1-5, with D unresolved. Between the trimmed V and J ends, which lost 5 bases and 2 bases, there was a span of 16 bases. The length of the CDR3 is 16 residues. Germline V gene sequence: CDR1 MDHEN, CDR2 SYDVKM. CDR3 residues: CASSEAKGSGNQPQHF. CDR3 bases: TGTGCCAGCAGTGAAGCTAAAGGGAGCGGCAATCAGCCCCAGCATTTT.

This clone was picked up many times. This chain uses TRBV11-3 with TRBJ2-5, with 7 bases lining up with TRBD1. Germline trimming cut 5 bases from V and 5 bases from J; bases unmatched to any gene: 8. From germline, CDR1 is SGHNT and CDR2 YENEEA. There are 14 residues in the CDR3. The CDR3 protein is CASSVATGLETQYF. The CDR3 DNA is TGTGCCAGCAGCGTTGCGACAGGGTTGGAGACCCAGTACTTC. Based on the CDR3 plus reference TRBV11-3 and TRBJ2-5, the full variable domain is EAGVVQSPRYKIIEKKQPVAFWCNPISGHNTLYWYLQNLGQGPELLIRYENEEAVDDSQLPKDRFSAERLKGVDSTLKIQPAELGDSAVYLCASSVATGLETQYFGPGTRLLVL.

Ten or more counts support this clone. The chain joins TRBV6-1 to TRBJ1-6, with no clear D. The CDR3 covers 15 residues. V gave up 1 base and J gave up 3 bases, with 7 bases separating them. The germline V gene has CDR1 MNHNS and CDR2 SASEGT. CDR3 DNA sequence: TGTGCCAGCAGTGAAGACAGCTACTATAATTCACCCCTCCACTTT. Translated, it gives CASSEDSYYNSPLHF.

The CDR3 region has the DNA TGTGCCAGCAGCTCCCGACAGGGGGAGGTCTATGGCTACACCTTC. Translation: CASSSRQGEVYGYTF. This chain uses TRBV13 with TRBJ1-2; 9 bases map to TRBD1. CDR3 size: 15 residues. V was pared by 4 bases and J by 4 bases, with 7 bases of the junction left unmatched. Germline-derived CDR1 and CDR2 are PRHDT and FYEKMQ (reference sequence).

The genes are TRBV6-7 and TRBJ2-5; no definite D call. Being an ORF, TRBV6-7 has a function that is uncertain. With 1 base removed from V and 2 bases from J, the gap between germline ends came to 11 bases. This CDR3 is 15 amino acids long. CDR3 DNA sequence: TGTGCCAGCAGTTACTTAGGCAGGCTTCAAGAGACCCAGTACTTC. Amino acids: CASSYLGRLQETQYF.

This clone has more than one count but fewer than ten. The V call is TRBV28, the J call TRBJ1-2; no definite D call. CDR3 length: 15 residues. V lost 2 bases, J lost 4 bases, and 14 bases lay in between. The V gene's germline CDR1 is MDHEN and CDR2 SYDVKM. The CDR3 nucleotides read TGTGCCAGCAGTTTACCCCGGTCCCGGATCTATGGCTACACCTTC. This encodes CASSLPRSRIYGYTF.

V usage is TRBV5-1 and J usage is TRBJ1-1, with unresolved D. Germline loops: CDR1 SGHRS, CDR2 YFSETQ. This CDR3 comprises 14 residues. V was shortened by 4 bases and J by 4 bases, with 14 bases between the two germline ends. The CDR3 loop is CASSRLEDSTEAFF. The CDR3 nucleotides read TGCGCCAGCAGCCGTCTTGAGGATTCCACTGAAGCTTTCTTT.

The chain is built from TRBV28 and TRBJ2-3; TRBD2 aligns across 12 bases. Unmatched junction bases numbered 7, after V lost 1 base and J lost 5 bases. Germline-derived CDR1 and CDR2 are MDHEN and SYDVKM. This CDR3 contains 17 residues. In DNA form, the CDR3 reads TGTGCCAGCAGTTTATCCTGGACTAGCGGGGTAAAAGATACGCAGTATTTT. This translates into CASSLSWTSGVKDTQYF.

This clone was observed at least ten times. The CDR3 DNA reads as TGTGCCAGCAGCTTATTCCCCACCCAGGCCCTCCACCCCACAGATACGCAGTATTTT. Protein product: CASSLFPTQALHPTDTQYF. This rearrangement joins TRBV11-3 to TRBJ2-3; D remains unclear. V lost 2 bases, J lost 2 bases, and 23 bases lay in between. Per germline, CDR1 SGHNT and CDR2 YENEEA. This CDR3 is 19 amino acids long.

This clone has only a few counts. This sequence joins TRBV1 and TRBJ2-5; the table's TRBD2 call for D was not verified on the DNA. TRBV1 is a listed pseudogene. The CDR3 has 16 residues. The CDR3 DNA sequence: TGCACCAGCAGCCACCCTGGACTAGCGGGGCAAGAGACCCAGTACTTC. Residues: CTSSHPGLAGQETQYF.

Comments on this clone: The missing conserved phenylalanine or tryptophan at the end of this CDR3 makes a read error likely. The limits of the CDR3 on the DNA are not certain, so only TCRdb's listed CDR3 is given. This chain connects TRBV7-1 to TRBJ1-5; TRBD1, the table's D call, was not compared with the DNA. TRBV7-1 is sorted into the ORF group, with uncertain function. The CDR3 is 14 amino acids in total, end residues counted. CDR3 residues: CASSLVGARACGDL.

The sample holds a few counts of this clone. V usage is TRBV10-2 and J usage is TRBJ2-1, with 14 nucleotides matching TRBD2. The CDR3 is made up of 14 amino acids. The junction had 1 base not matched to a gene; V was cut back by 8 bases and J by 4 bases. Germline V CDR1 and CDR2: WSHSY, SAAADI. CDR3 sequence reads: CASGTSGGYNEQFF. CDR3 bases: TGCGCCAGCGGGACTAGCGGGGGATACAATGAGCAGTTCTTC.

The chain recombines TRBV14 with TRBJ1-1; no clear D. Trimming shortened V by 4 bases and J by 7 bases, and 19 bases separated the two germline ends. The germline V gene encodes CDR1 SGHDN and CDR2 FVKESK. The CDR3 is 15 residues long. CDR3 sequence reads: CASSPAGSRMGEAFF. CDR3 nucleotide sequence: TGTGCCAGCAGCCCTGCGGGGTCTCGAATGGGTGAAGCTTTCTTT.

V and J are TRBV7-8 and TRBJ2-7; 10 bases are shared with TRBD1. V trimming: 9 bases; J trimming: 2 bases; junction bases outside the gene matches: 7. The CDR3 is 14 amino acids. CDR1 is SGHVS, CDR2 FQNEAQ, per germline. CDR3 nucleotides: TGTGCCAGAAGCCCAGGACAGGGGGCCTACGAGCAGTACGTC. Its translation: CARSPGQGAYEQYV.

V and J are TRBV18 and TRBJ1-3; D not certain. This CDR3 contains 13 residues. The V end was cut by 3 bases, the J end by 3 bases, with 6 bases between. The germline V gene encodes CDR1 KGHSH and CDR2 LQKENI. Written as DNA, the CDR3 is TGTGCCAGCTCACCTGACATTGGAAACACCATATATTTT. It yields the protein CASSPDIGNTIYF.

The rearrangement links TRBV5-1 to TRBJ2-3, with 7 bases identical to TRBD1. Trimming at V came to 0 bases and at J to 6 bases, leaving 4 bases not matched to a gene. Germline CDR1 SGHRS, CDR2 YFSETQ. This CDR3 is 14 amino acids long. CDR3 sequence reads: CASSLGQGRDTQYF. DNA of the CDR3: TGCGCCAGCAGCTTGGGACAGGGCAGGGATACGCAGTATTTT.

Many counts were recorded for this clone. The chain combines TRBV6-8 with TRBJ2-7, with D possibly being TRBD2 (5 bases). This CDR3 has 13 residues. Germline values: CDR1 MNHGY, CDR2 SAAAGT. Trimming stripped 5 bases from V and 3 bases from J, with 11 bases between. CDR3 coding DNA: TGTGCCAGCAGTGCCGGACTCCACTACGAGCAGTACTTC. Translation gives CASSAGLHYEQYF.

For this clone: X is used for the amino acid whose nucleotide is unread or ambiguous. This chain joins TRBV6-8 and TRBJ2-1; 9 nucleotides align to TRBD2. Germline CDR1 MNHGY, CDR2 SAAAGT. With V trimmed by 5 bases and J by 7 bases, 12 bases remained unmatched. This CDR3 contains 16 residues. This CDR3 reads CASSALXGGAGNEQFF. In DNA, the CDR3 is TGTGCCAGCAGTGCCCTTMGCGGGGGGGCGGGGAATGAGCAGTTCTTC.

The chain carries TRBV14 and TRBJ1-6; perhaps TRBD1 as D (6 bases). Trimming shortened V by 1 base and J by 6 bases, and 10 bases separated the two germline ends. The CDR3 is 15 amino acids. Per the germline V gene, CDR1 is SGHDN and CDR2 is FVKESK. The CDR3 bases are TGTGCCAGCAGCCAAGGGGGGGCGGGTAATTCACCCCTCCACTTT. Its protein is CASSQGGAGNSPLHF.

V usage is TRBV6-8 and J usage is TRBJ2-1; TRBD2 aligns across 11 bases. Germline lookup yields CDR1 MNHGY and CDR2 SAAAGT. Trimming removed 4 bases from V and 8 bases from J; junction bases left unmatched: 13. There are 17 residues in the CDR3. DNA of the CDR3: TGTGCCAGCAGTTTTTTCACTAGCGGGGGTTACGAGGATGAGCAGTTCTTC. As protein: CASSFFTSGGYEDEQFF.

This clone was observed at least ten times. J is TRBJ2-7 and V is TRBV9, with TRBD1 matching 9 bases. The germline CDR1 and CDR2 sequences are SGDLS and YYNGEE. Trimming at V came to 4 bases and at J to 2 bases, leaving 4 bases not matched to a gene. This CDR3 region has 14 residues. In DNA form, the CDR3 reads TGTGCCAGCAGCTATCGGGACAGGGCCTACGAGCAGTACGTC. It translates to CASSYRDRAYEQYV.

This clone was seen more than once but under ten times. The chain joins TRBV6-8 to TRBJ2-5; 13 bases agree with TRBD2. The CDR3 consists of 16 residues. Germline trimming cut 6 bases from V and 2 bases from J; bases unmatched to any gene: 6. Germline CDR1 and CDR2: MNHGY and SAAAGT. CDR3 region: CASRRTSGGAQETQYF. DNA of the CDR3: TGTGCCAGCAGACGAACTAGCGGGGGGGCACAAGAGACCCAGTACTTC.